This note documents a single T cell receptor beta chain sequence. Its target is unknown. Together with a sample-barcoded 5' primer, a J-beta primer mix was included in a second PCR lasting about 7 to 11 cycles. One entry per CDR3 protein, called by TCRdb with MiXCR from the 5' RACE reads. This table holds 1.2 million to 1.5 million distinct CDR3 sequences, around 59% found once. The CDR3 consists of 14 residues. V lost 4 bases and J 1 base, leaving 10 bases between the germline ends. The germline CDR1 and CDR2 sequences are SGHRS and YFSETQ. These data come from a study of blood T cells in healthy people across ages. On the study more broadly: About one barcoded beta molecule per two T cells was the capture yield of template switching.

Study-level results: Age advanced and TCR beta diversity per million T cells fell, roughly linearly. What prevented conclusive comparison of naive and antigen-experienced cells was that PBMCs were unsorted. Diversity estimates drawn from one million T cells were deemed underestimates.

This sequence was found in a man younger than 35 in good health. The sample consisted of blood. The J gene is TRBJ2-3, the V gene TRBV5-1; D gene uncertain. The CDR3 DNA reads as TGCGCCAGCAGCAGAATAGCTGGCACAGATACGCAGTATTTT. This codes for CASSRIAGTDTQYF. The variable domain in full, with the rest retrieved from reference TRBV5-1 and TRBJ2-3, is KAGVTQTPRYLIKTRGQQVTLSCSPISGHRSVSWYQQTPGQGLQFLFEYFSETQRNKGNFPGRFSGRQFSNSRSEMNVSTLELGDSALYLCASSRIAGTDTQYFGPGTRLTVL.